What follows are 16 T cell receptor beta chains derived from one specimen sequenced in a study of CXCR3-negative and CXCR3-positive naive CD8 T cells. UMI-labeled TRB cDNA libraries were prepared by 5' RACE. Each CDR3 protein gets one entry in TCRdb, which reprocessed the 5' RACE reads and gives no DNA. The repertoire table contains about 6,700 distinct CDR3 sequences. Sequencing was carried out using naive CXCR3- CD8+ T cells from blood. Subset noted: CD45RO-CCR7+CD27+CD95- naive CD8+ T cells lacking CXCR3 (TNR3-). Receptors originate from a human donor in good health. Some clones in this sample may be carry-over from other donors' samples.

Judged by frequency, this clonotype is medium-sized. The chain recombines TRBV29-1 with TRBJ2-3. Per germline, CDR1 SQVTM and CDR2 ANQGSEA. This CDR3 is built from 11 residues. CDR3: CSVVVTLEQYF.

This clonotype registers medium-sized by frequency. This rearrangement joins TRBV29-1 to TRBJ2-7; TCRdb calls TRBD1, which cannot be checked without DNA. The CDR3 is made up of 16 amino acids. From germline, CDR1 is SQVTM and CDR2 ANQGSEA. The CDR3 spells CSVESKGRGVRAEQYF.

By frequency, this clonotype registers medium-sized. The genes are TRBV29-1 and TRBJ2-3. Germline CDR1 is SQVTM and CDR2 is ANQGSEA. The CDR3 consists of 13 residues. The CDR3 is CSVDEFSTDTQYF.

This chain links TRBV27 with TRBJ2-7. In germline, CDR1 is MNHEY, CDR2 SMNVEV (reference sequence). The CDR3 totals 11 residues. CDR3 region: CASSLYGEQYF.

The chain uses TRBV27 and TRBJ1-2; lacking DNA, the TRBD1 call made by TCRdb goes unchecked. Germline V gives CDR1 MNHEY, CDR2 SMNVEV (reference sequence). This CDR3 has 14 amino acids. CDR3 sequence reads: CASSPGTGGNGYTF.

This clonotype registers medium-sized by frequency. The rearrangement joins TRBV7-6 to TRBJ2-1; TCRdb lists TRBD2, though no DNA is available to test this call. Germline CDR1 reads SGHVS; CDR2 reads FNYEAQ. There are 14 residues in the CDR3. The chain's CDR3 is CASSLRAGDNEQFF.

This clonotype is classed as medium-sized by frequency. The V gene is TRBV28, the J gene TRBJ2-7; TCRdb proposes TRBD2, but this gene call is untestable without DNA. CDR1 and CDR2 from the germline V gene are MDHEN and SYDVKM. This CDR3 has 16 residues. The CDR3 reads CASSLGYLAGGHEQYF.

By frequency, this clonotype is medium-sized. V gene TRBV20-1 combines with J gene TRBJ2-3; with no DNA, the TCRdb D assignment of TRBD1 cannot be verified. This CDR3 is built from 12 residues. Germline assignment: CDR1 DFQATT and CDR2 SNEGSKA (reference sequence). The CDR3 spells CRFGGGADTQYF.

The CDR3 here is CASSEQAGANQETQYF. The rearrangement uses TRBV13 and TRBJ2-5; TCRdb designates TRBD2, a call that cannot be tested without DNA. Germline values: CDR1 PRHDT, CDR2 FYEKMQ (reference sequence). This CDR3 contains 16 residues.

The chain employs TRBV7-8 and TRBJ2-3; TCRdb's D call, TRBD1, is unchecked because there is no DNA. This CDR3 has 13 amino acids. Germline lookup yields CDR1 SGHVS and CDR2 FQNEAQ. The CDR3 sequence is CASSLGQTDTQYF. The full variable domain, completed using reference TRBV7-8 and TRBJ2-3, is GAGVSQSPRYKVAKRGQDVALRCDPISGHVSLFWYQQALGQGPEFLTYFQNEAQLDKSGLPSDRFFAERPEGSVSTLKIQRTQQEDSAVYLCASSLGQTDTQYFGPGTRLTVL.

Its frequency marks this clonotype as medium-sized. This rearrangement joins TRBV29-1 to TRBJ1-1. CDR3 length equals 14 residues. CDR1 and CDR2 from the germline V gene are SQVTM and ANQGSEA. The chain's CDR3 is CSVAVWVGNTEAFF.

V usage is TRBV7-7 and J usage is TRBJ2-1. Germline CDR1 and CDR2: SSHAT and FNYEAQ (reference sequence). The CDR3 runs 13 residues. The CDR3 loop is CASRSDPWDEQFF.

This clonotype is deemed medium-sized (0.01 to 0.1%) by its frequency. V and J are TRBV29-1 and TRBJ1-2; the TCRdb call, TRBD1, lacks DNA for checking. Germline assignment: CDR1 SQVTM and CDR2 ANQGSEA. This CDR3 comprises 11 residues. The chain's CDR3 is CSVAGGNGYTF.

The V call is TRBV3-1, the J call TRBJ2-1; lacking DNA, the TRBD1 call made by TCRdb goes unchecked. Per germline, CDR1 LGHDT and CDR2 YNNKEL (reference sequence). The CDR3 sequence is 16 residues long. The CDR3: CASSQTPGQAYNEQFF.

This clonotype is labeled medium-sized (0.01 to 0.1%) based on frequency. The chain joins TRBV7-6 to TRBJ2-7. This CDR3 region has 13 residues. Germline V gene data show CDR1 as SGHVS and CDR2 as FNYEAQ. CDR3 loop: CASSMGITYEQYF.

This clonotype is medium-sized by frequency. The rearrangement links TRBV4-1 to TRBJ2-7; there is no DNA to check the TCRdb D call of TRBD1. The CDR3 runs 15 residues. Germline V lookup: CDR1 MGHRA, CDR2 YSYEKL. The CDR3 sequence: CASSQDGRGAYEQYF.